This T cell receptor beta chain was profiled in a study of shared clonotypes between healthy human individuals. This clone was found once. Its cognate antigen is unknown. For every subset, genomic DNA was evenly distributed across several immunoSEQ plates. Profiled with immunoSEQ multiplex PCR; TCRdb holds only in-frame clones, not every one. The sample consists of 330,000 or so clones, around two thirds of them appearing once. Germline V gene lookup returns CDR1 SGHNT and CDR2 YYREEE (reference sequence). This CDR3 has 16 residues. V gave up 3 bases and J gave up 1 base; unmatched junction bases: 4. Regarding the study as a whole: A few donors held around 5% of naive CD4 clonotypes in common. Sampling was confined to blood; repertoires within tissues likely differ.

The receptor's source is a man aged 25-45 years in good health. The chain is built from TRBV5-4 and TRBJ2-3, with 11 bases identical to TRBD2. Sequenced sample: memory CD4+ T cells sorted from blood. Stated subset: CD45RA-negative fraction. CDR3 sequence reads: CASSSGTSGGTDTQYF. In DNA form, the CDR3 reads TGTGCCAGCAGCTCGGGGACTAGCGGAGGCACAGATACGCAGTATTTT.